The entry below gives a single T cell receptor (beta chain) sequence along with its context. Its antigen is unidentified. Here immunoSEQ multiplex PCR was the method, and the copy in TCRdb shows in-frame clones only, minus some. This sample has approximately 180,000 clones, with about 86% found just once. The entry originates in a study of T cell responses to AZD1222 COVID-19 vaccine. Study-level results: Receipt of two AZD1222 doses was followed by a rise in Spike-specific TCR breadth and depth. Repertoire sampling was restricted to post-peak T cell response timepoints.

V was pared by 5 bases and J by 4 bases, with 8 bases between. The CDR3 spans 12 residues. Per germline, CDR1 LNHNV and CDR2 YYDKDF (reference sequence). The sequence derives from an adult in good health. The input for sequencing was peripheral blood, taken on day 0 of AZD1222 vaccination. The V call is TRBV15, the J call TRBJ1-2; no clear D. The CDR3 loop reads CATSGSGYGYTF. For the CDR3, the DNA is TGTGCCACCAGCGGGTCGGGCTATGGCTACACCTTC.